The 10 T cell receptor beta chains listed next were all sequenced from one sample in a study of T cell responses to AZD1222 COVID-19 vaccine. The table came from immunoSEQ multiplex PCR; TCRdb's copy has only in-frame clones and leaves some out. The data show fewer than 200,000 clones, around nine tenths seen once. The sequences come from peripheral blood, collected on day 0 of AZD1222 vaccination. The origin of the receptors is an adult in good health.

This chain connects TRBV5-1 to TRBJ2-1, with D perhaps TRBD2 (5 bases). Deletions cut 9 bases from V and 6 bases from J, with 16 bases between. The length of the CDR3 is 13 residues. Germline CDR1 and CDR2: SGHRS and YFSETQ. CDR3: CATKRLEGNEQFF. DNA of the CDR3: TGCGCCACGAAACGTCTCGAGGGCAATGAGCAGTTCTTC.

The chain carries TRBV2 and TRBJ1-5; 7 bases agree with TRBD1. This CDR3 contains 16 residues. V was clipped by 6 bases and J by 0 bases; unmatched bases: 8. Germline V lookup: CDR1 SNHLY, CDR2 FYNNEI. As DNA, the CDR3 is TGTGCCAGCAGGGGGACAGTGATCTTTAGCAATCAGCCCCAGCATTTT. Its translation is CASRGTVIFSNQPQHF.

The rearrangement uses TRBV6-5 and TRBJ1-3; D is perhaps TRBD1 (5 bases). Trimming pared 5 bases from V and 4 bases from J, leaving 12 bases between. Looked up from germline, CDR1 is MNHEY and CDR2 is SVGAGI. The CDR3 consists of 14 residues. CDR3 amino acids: CASSPHRLGNTIYF. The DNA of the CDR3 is TGTGCCAGCAGTCCCCACAGGTTGGGAAACACCATATATTTT.

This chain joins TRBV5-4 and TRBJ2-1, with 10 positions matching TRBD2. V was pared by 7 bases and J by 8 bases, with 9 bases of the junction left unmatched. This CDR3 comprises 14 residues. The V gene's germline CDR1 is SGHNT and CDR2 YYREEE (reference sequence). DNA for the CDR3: TGTGCCAGCTGGAGCGGGGGGGCCTCCCATGAGCAGTTCTTC. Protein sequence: CASWSGGASHEQFF.

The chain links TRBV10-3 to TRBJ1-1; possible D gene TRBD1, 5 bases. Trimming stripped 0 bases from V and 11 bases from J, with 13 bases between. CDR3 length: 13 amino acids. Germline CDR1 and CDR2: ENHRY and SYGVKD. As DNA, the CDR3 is TGTGCCATCAGTGAGTCGGCAGGGAGGAAGGCTTTCTTT. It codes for CAISESAGRKAFF.

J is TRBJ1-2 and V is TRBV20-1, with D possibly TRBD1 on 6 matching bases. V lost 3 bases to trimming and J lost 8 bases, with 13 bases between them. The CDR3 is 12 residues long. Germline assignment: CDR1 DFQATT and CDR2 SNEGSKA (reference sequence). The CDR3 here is CSASRADRGYTF. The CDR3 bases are TGCAGTGCTAGTCGAGCAGACAGGGGCTACACCTTC.

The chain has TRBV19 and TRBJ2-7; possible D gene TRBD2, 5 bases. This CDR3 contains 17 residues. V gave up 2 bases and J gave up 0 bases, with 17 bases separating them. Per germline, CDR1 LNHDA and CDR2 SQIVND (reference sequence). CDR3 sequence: CASSIRTPSRFSYEQYF. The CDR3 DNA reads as TGTGCCAGTAGTATACGGACCCCTAGCCGATTCTCCTACGAGCAGTACTTC.

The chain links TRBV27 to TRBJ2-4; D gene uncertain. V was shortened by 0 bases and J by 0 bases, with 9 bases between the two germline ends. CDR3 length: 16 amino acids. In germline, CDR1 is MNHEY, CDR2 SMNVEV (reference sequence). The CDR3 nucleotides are TGTGCCAGCAGTTTATCTCCCCTCGTAGCCAAAAACATTCAGTACTTC. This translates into CASSLSPLVAKNIQYF.

The CDR3 DNA sequence: TGTGCCAGCAGCTTAACGCGGACAGGTGAAGCTTTCTTT. It translates to CASSLTRTGEAFF. This chain connects TRBV7-3 to TRBJ1-1, with TRBD1 matching over 7 bases. From germline, CDR1 is SGHTA and CDR2 FQGTGA. This CDR3 has 13 residues. After removal of 0 bases from V and 7 bases from J, the junction contained 2 bases not matched to a gene.

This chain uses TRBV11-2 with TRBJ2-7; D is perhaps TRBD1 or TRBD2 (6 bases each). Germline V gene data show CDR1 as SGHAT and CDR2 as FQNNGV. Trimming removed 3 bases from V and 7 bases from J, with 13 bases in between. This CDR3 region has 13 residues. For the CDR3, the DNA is TGTGCCAGCAGCTTCGGGGGCGCGGGGGAGCAGTACTTC. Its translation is CASSFGGAGEQYF.